The sequence of this T cell receptor beta chain was determined in a study of CD8 T cells in Susac syndrome. Findings and caveats of the study: Acknowledgment was made by the study that its TCR sequencing and HLA analysis involved a relatively small number of individuals.

As to this clonotype: Its cognate antigen is unknown.

Reverse transcription of roughly 0.5 to 1 ug RNA was performed with random hexamers. Across 54 Vbeta and 13 Jbeta, immunoSEQ multiplex PCR amplified TCR beta CDR3. A single record per CDR3 protein comes from TCRdb applying MiXCR to the immunoSEQ multiplex PCR reads. The sample has about 130,000 distinct CDR3 sequences, around 91% seen once; the top ten hold around 0.24%. Sequencing of TCR beta was carried out in blood CD8+ and CD4+ T cells. The patients who served as multiple sclerosis controls were treatment-naive and had stable or active relapsing-remitting disease that fulfilled the revised McDonald criteria. The V gene's germline CDR1 is SEHNR and CDR2 FQNEAQ (reference sequence). Trimming left V 2 bases short and J 8 bases short, with 12 bases between. The CDR3 loop spans 13 amino acids.

What was sequenced was CD8+ T cells from PBMCs. The chain uses TRBV7-9 and TRBJ1-1; D is possibly TRBD1 (6 bases). This receptor was obtained from a human donor with multiple sclerosis. The CDR3 reads CASSLTGNPEAFF. CDR3 sequence (DNA): TGTGCCAGCAGCTTAACAGGGAACCCCGAAGCTTTCTTT.